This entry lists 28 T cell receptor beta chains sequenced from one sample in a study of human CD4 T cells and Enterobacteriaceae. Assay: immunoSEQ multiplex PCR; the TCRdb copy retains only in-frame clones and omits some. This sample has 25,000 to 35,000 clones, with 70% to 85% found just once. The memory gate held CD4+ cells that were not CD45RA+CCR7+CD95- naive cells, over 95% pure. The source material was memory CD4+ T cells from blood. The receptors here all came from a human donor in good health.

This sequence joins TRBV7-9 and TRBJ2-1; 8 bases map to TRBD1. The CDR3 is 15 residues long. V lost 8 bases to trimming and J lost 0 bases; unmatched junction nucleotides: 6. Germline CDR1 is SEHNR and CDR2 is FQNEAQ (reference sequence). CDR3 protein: CASAGGASSYNEQFF. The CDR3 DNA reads TGTGCCAGCGCAGGGGGCGCGAGCTCCTACAATGAGCAGTTCTTC. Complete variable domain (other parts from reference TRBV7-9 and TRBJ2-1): DTGVSQNPRHKITKRGQNVTFRCDPISEHNRLYWYRQTLGQGPEFLTYFQNEAQLEKSRLLSDRFSAERPKGSFSTLEIQRTEQGDSAMYLCASAGGASSYNEQFFGPGTRLTVL.

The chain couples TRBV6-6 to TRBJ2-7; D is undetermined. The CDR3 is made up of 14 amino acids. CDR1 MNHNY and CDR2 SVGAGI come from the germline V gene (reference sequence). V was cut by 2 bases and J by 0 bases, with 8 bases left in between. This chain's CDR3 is CASSYVQVSYEQYF. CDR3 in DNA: TGTGCCAGCAGTTACGTTCAGGTCTCCTACGAGCAGTACTTC.

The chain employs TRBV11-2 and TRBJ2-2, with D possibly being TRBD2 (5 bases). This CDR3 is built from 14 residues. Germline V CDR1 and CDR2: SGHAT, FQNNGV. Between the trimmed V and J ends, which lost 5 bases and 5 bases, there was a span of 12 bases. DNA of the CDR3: TGTGCCAGCAGCGGCGACTACAATACCGGGGAGCTGTTTTTT. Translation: CASSGDYNTGELFF. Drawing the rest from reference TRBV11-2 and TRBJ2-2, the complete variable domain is EAGVAQSPRYKIIEKRQSVAFWCNPISGHATLYWYQQILGQGPKLLIQFQNNGVVDDSQLPKDRFSAERLKGVDSTLKIQPAKLEDSAVYLCASSGDYNTGELFFGEGSRLTVL.

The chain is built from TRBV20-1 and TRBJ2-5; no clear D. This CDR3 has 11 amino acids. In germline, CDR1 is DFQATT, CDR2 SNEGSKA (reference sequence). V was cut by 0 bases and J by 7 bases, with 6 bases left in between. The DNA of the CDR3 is TGCAGTGCTAGAGAGGTGGTGACCCAGTACTTC. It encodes CSAREVVTQYF.

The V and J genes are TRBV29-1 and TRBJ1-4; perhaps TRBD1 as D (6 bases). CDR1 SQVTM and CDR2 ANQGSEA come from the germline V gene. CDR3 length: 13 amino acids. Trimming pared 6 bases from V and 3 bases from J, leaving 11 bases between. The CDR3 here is CSVQRQANEKLFF. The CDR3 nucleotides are TGCAGCGTACAACGACAGGCTAATGAAAAACTGTTTTTT.

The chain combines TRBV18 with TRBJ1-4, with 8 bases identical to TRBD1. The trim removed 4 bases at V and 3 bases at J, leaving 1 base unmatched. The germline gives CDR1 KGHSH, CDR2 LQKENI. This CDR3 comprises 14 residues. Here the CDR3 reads CASSRTGPNEKLFF. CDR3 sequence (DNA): TGTGCCAGCTCACGGACAGGGCCTAATGAAAAACTGTTTTTT.

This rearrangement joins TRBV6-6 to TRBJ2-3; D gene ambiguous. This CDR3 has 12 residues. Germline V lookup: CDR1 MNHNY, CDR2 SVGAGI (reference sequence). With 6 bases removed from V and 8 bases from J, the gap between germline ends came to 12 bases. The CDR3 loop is CASSRPDLTQYF. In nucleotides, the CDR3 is TGTGCCAGCAGCCGCCCTGACCTTACGCAGTATTTT.

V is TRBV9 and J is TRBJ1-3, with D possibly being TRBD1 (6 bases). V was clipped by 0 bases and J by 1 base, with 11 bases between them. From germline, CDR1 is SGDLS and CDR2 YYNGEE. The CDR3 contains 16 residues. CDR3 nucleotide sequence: TGTGCCAGCAGCGTAGGAGCTCAGGGGTCTGGAAACACCATATATTTT. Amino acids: CASSVGAQGSGNTIYF.

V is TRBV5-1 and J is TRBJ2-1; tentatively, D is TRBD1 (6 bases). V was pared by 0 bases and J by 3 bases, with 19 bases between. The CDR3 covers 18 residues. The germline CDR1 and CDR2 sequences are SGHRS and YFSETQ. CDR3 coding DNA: TGCGCCAGCAGCTTGGTTGTCAACAGGGCCAATGACTACAATGAGCAGTTCTTC. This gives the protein CASSLVVNRANDYNEQFF.

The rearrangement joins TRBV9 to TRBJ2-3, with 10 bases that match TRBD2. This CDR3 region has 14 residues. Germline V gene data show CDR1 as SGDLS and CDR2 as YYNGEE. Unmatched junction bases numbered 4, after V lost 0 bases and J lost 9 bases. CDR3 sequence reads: CASSVALAGATQYF. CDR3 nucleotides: TGTGCCAGCAGCGTAGCTCTAGCGGGAGCGACGCAGTATTTT.

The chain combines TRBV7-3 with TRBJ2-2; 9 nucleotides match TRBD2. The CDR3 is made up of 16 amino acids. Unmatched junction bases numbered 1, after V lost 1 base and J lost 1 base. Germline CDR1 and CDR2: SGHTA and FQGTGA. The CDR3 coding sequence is TGTGCCAGCAGCTTAAATAGCGGGAGGAACACCGGGGAGCTGTTTTTT. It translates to CASSLNSGRNTGELFF.

The CDR3 spells CASSRPGQSSYNEQFF. The CDR3 DNA reads TGTGCCAGCAGTCGACCGGGACAGTCCTCCTACAATGAGCAGTTCTTC. This chain uses TRBV27 with TRBJ2-1, with 7 positions matching TRBD1. Germline values: CDR1 MNHEY, CDR2 SMNVEV (reference sequence). This CDR3 is 16 amino acids long. V shed 5 bases and J 0 bases; nucleotides not matched to a gene: 7.

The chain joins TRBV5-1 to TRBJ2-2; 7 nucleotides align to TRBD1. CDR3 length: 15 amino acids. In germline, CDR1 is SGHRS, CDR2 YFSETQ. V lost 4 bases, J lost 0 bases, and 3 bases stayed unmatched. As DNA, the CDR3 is TGCGCCAGCAGCATCGGACAGGCGAACACCGGGGAGCTGTTTTTT. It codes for CASSIGQANTGELFF.

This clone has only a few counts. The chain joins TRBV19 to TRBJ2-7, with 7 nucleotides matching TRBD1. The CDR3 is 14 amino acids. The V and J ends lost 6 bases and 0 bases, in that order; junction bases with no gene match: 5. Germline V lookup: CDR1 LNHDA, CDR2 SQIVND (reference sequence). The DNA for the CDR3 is TGTGCCAGTAGCCTCCGGGACAGCTCCTACGAGCAGTACTTC. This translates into CASSLRDSSYEQYF.

The chain's CDR3 is CASSYRSGRNNYNEQFF. In nucleotides, the CDR3 is TGTGCCAGCAGTTACCGTAGCGGGAGGAATAACTACAATGAGCAGTTCTTC. V usage is TRBV28 and J usage is TRBJ2-1; 10 positions agree with TRBD2. The CDR3 contains 17 residues. V trimming: 4 bases; J trimming: 3 bases; junction bases outside the gene matches: 9. Germline V lookup: CDR1 MDHEN, CDR2 SYDVKM.

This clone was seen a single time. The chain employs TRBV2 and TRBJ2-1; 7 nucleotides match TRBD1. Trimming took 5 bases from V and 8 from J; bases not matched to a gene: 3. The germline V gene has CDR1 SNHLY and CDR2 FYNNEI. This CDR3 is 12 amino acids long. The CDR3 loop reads CASSPGTDEQFF. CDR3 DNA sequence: TGTGCCAGCAGTCCCGGGACAGATGAGCAGTTCTTC.

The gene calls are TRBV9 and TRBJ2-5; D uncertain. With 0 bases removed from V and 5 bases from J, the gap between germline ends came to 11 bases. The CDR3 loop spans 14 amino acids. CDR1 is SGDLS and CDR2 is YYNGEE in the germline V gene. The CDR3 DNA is TGTGCCAGCAGCGTAGGGGCCTTGGAGGAGACCCAGTACTTC. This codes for CASSVGALEETQYF.

CDR3 residues: CASRRVSRTASSGANVLTF. Written as DNA, the CDR3 is TGTGCCAGTAGAAGGGTCTCTAGGACAGCAAGCTCTGGGGCCAACGTCCTGACTTTC. V and J are TRBV19 and TRBJ2-6; weak D call: TRBD1 (6 bases). Germline-derived CDR1 and CDR2 are LNHDA and SQIVND (reference sequence). Trimming removed 6 bases from V and 0 bases from J, with 21 bases in between. This CDR3 is built from 19 residues.

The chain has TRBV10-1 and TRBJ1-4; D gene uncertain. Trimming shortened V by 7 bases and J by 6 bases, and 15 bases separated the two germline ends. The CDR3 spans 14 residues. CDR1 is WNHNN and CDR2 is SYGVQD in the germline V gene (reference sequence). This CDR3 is CASIIREEDEKLFF. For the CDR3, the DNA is TGCGCCAGCATCATAAGGGAGGAGGATGAAAAACTGTTTTTT.

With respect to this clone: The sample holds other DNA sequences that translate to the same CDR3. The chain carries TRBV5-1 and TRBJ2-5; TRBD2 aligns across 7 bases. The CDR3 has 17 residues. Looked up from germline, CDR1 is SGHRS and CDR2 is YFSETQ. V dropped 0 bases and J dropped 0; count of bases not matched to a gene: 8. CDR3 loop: CASSLGLAVGYQETQYF. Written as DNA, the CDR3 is TGCGCCAGCAGCTTGGGGCTAGCGGTTGGGTACCAAGAGACCCAGTACTTC. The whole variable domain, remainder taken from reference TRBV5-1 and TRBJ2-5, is KAGVTQTPRYLIKTRGQQVTLSCSPISGHRSVSWYQQTPGQGLQFLFEYFSETQRNKGNFPGRFSGRQFSNSRSEMNVSTLELGDSALYLCASSLGLAVGYQETQYFGPGTRLLVL.

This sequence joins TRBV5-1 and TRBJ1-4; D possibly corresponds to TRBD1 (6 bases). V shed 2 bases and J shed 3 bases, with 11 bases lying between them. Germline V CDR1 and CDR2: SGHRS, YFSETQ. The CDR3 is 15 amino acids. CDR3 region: CASSLQGPPNEKLFF. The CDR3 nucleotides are TGCGCCAGCAGCTTACAGGGACCGCCTAATGAAAAACTGTTTTTT.

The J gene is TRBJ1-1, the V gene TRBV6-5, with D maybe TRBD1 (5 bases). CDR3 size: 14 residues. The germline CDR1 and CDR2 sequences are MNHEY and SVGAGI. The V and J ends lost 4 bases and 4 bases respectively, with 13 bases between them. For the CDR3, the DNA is TGTGCCAGCAGTTCCACCAACGGGGGCACTGAAGCTTTCTTT. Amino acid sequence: CASSSTNGGTEAFF.

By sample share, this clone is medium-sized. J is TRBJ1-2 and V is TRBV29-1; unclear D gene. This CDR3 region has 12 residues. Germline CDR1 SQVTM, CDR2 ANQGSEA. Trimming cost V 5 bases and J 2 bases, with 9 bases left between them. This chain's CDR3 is CSVSEQNYGYTF. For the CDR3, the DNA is TGCAGCGTTTCGGAACAGAACTATGGCTACACCTTC.

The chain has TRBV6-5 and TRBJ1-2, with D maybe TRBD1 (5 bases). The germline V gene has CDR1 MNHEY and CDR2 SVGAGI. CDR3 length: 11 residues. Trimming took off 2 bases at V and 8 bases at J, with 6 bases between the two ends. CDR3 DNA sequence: TGTGCCAGCAGTTACGGGGGAGGCTACACCTTC. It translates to CASSYGGGYTF.

CDR3 DNA: TGTGCCGCCAATCGGGGGACAGGGGTTCAGCCCCAGCATTTT. Its protein product is CAANRGTGVQPQHF. The chain recombines TRBV19 with TRBJ1-5; 10 positions agree with TRBD1. Unmatched junction bases numbered 10, after V lost 11 bases and J lost 6 bases. The CDR3 totals 14 residues. Germline V gene sequence: CDR1 LNHDA, CDR2 SQIVND (reference sequence).

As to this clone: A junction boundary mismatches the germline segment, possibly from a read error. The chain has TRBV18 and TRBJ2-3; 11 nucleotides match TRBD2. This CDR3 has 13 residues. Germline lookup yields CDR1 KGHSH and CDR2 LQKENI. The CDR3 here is CANSPPGLAEQYF. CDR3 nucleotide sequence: TGTGCCAACTCACCGCCGGGACTAGCGGAGCAGTATTTT. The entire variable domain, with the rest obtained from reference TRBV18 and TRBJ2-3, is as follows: NAGVMQNPRHLVRRRGQEARLRCSPMKGHSHVYWYRQLPEEGLKFMVYLQKENIIDESGMPKERFSAEFPKEGPSILRIQQVVRGDSAAYFCANSPPGLAEQYFGPGTRLTVL.

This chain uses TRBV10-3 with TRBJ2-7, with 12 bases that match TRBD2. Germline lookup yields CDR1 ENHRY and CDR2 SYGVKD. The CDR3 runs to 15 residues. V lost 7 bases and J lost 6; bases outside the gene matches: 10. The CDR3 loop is CAITTSGSGVFEQYF. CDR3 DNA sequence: TGTGCCATCACGACTAGCGGGAGTGGGGTCTTCGAGCAGTACTTC.

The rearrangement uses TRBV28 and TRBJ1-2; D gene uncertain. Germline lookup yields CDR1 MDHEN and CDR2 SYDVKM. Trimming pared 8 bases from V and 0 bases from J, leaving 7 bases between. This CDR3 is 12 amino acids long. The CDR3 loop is CASSTSNYGYTF. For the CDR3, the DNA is TGTGCCAGCTCGACATCTAACTATGGCTACACCTTC.